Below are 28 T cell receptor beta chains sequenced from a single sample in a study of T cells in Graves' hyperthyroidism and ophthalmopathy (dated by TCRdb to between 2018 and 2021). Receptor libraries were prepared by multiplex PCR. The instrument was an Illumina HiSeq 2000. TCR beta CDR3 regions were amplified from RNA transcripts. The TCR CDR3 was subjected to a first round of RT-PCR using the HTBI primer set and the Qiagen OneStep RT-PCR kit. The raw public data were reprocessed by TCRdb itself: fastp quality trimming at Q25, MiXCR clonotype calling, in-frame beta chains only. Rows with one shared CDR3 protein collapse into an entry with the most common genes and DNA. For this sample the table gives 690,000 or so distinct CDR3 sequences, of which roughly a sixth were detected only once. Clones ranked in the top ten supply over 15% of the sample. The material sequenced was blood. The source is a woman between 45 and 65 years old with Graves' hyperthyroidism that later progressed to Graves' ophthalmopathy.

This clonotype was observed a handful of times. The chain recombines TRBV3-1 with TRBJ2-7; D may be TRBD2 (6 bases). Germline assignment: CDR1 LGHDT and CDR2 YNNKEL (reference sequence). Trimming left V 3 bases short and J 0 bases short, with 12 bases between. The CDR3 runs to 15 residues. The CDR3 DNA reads TGTGCCAGCAGCCAGGGACTTCATCTCTCCTACGAGCAGTACTTC. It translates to CASSQGLHLSYEQYF.

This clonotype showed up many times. CDR3 loop: CASSSPTTSTDTQYF. The CDR3 DNA reads TGTGCCAGCAGCTCGCCGACTACTAGCACAGATACGCAGTATTTT. V usage is TRBV7-6 and J usage is TRBJ2-3; D may be TRBD2 (5 bases). Germline lookup yields CDR1 SGHVS and CDR2 FNYEAQ. The CDR3 is 15 amino acids. Trimming removed 4 bases from V and 0 bases from J, with 11 bases in between.

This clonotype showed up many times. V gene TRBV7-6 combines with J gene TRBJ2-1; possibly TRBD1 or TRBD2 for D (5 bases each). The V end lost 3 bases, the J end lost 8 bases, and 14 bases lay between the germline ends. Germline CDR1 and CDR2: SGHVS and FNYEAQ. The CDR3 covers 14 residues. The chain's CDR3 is CASSFSRLGDEQFF. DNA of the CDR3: TGTGCCAGCAGCTTCTCTAGACTGGGGGATGAGCAGTTCTTC. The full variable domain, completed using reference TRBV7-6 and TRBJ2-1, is GAGVSQSPRYKVTKRGQDVALRCDPISGHVSLYWYRQALGQGPEFLTYFNYEAQQDKSGLPNDRFSAERPEGSISTLTIQRTEQRDSAMYRCASSFSRLGDEQFFGPGTRLTVL.

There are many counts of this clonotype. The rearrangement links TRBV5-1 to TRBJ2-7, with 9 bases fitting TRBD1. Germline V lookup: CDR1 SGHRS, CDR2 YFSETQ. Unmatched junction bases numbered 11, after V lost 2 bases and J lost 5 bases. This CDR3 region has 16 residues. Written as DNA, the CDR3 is TGCGCCAGCAGCTTAATCGGGACAGGGAATTTCAACGAGCAGTACTTC. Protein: CASSLIGTGNFNEQYF.

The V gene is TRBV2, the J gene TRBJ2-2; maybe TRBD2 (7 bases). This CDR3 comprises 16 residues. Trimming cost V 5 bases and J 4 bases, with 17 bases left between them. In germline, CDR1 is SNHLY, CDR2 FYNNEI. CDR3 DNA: TGTGCCAGCAGTATGTGGGGGGGGCTCACCACCGGGGAGCTGTTTTTT. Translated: CASSMWGGLTTGELFF.

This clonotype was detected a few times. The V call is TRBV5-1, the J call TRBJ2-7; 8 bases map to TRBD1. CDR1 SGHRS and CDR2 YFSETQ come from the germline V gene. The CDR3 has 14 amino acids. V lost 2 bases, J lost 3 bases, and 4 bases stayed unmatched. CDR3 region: CASSFGTGLYEQYF. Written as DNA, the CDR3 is TGCGCCAGCAGCTTCGGGACAGGCCTCTACGAGCAGTACTTC.

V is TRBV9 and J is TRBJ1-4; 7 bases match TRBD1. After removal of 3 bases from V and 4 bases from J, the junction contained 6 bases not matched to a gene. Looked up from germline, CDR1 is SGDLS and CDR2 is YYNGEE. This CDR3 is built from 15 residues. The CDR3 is CASSGNRGVNEKLFF. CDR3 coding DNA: TGTGCCAGCAGCGGCAACAGGGGCGTTAATGAAAAACTGTTTTTT. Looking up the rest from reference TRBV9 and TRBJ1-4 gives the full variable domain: DSGVTQTPKHLITATGQRVTLRCSPRSGDLSVYWYQQSLDQGLQFLIQYYNGEERAKGNILERFSAQQFPDLHSELNLSSLELGDSALYFCASSGNRGVNEKLFFGSGTQLSVL.

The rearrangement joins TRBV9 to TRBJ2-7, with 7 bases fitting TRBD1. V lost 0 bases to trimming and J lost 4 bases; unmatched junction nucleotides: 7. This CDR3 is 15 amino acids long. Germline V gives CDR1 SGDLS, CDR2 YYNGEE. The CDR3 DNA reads TGTGCCAGCAGCGTAGAAGGCGCCAGGGGGTACGAGCAGTACTTC. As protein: CASSVEGARGYEQYF.

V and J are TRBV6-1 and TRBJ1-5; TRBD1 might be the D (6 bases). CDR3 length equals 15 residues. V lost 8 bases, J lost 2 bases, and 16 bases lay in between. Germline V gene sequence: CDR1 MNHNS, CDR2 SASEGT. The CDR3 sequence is CASAQERQGNQPQHF. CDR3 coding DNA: TGTGCCAGCGCCCAGGAGCGACAGGGCAATCAGCCCCAGCATTTT.

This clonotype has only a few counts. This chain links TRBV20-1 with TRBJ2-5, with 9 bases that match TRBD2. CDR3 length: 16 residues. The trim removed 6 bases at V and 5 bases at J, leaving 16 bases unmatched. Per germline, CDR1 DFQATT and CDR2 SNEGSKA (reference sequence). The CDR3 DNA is TGCAGTGCGCGGGCGGCTAGCGGGACAAAGAGGGAGACCCAGTACTTC. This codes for CSARAASGTKRETQYF.

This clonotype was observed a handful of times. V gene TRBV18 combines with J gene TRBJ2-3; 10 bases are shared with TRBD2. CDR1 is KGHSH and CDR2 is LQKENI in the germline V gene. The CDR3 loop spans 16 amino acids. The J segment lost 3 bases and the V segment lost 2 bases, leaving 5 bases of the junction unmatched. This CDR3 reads CASSPGSSGGTDTQYF. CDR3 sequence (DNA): TGTGCCAGCTCACCAGGCTCTAGCGGGGGAACAGATACGCAGTATTTT.

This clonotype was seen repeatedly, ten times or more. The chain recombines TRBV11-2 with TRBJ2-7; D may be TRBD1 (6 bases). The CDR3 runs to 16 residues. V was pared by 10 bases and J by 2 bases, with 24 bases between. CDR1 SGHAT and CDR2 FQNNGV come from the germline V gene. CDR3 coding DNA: TGTGCCATCCTCAAACATCCGGGACATCCCCCCTACGAGCAGTACTTC. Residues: CAILKHPGHPPYEQYF.

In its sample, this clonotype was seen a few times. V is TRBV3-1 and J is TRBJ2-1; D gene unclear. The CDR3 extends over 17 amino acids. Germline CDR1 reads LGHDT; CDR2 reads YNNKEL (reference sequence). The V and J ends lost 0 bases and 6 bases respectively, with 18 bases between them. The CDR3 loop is CASSQDVGNSKGNEQFF. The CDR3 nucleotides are TGTGCCAGCAGCCAAGATGTGGGGAACTCGAAGGGCAATGAGCAGTTCTTC.

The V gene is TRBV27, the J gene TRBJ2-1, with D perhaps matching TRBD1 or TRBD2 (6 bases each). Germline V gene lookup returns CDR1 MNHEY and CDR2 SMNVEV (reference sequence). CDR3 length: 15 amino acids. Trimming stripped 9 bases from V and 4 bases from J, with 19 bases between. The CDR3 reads CASLLTKGGYNEQFF. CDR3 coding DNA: TGTGCCAGTCTCCTGACGAAGGGGGGATACAATGAGCAGTTCTTC.

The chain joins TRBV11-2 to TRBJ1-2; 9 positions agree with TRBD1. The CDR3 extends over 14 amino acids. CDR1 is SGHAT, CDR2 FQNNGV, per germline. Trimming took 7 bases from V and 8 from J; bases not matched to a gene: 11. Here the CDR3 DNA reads TGTGCCAGCAACCGGGACAGGGATTTTCAAGGCTACACCTTC. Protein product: CASNRDRDFQGYTF.

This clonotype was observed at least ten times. For the CDR3, the DNA is TGTGCCAGCAGCCCGACCCGACTAGCGTGGGGCAATGAGCAGTTCTTC. Translation: CASSPTRLAWGNEQFF. The chain has TRBV3-1 and TRBJ2-1, with 8 bases identical to TRBD2. J gave up 6 bases and V 4 bases, and 11 bases lay outside the gene matches. This CDR3 comprises 16 residues. CDR1 and CDR2 from the germline V gene are LGHDT and YNNKEL (reference sequence).

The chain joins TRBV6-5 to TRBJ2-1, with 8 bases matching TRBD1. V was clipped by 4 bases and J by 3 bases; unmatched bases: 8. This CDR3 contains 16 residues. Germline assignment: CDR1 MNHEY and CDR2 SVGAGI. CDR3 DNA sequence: TGTGCCAGCAGTTCAACGACCGGACAGGGCTACAATGAGCAGTTCTTC. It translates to CASSSTTGQGYNEQFF.

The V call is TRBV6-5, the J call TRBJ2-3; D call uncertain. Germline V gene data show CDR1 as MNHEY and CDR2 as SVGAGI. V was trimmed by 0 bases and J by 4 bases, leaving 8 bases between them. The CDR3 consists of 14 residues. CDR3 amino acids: CASSYSGAADTQYF. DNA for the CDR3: TGTGCCAGCAGTTACTCGGGCGCAGCAGATACGCAGTATTTT.

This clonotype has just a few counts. The CDR3 is CASSTDWAIGELFF. DNA for the CDR3: TGTGCCAGCAGTACCGACTGGGCCATCGGGGAGCTGTTTTTT. The chain employs TRBV27 and TRBJ2-2; D gene uncertain. From germline, CDR1 is MNHEY and CDR2 SMNVEV (reference sequence). The ends were cut back, 5 bases at V and 7 bases at J, with 14 bases in the middle. The CDR3 length is 14 residues.

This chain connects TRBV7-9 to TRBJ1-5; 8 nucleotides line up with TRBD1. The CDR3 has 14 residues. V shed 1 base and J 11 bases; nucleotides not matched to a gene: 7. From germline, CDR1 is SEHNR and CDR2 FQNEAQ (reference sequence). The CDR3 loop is CASSLEQGGSSQHF. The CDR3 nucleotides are TGTGCCAGCAGCTTAGAACAGGGGGGGAGTTCCCAGCATTTT.

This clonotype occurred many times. CDR3 DNA sequence: TGCGCCAGCAGCATAAACAGGGGGCAGAGCTACAATGAGCAGTTCTTC. Encoded protein: CASSINRGQSYNEQFF. This sequence joins TRBV5-1 and TRBJ2-1; 9 nucleotides align to TRBD1. V lost 4 bases and J lost 3; bases outside the gene matches: 8. There are 16 residues in the CDR3. CDR1 and CDR2 (germline): SGHRS, YFSETQ.

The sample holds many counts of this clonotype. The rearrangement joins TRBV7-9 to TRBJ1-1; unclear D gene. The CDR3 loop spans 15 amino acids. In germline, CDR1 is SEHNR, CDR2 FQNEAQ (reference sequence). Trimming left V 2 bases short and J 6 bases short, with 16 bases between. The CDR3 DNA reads TGTGCCAGCAGCTTATACGGCGGGGTCCAGGCTGAAGCTTTCTTT. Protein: CASSLYGGVQAEAFF.

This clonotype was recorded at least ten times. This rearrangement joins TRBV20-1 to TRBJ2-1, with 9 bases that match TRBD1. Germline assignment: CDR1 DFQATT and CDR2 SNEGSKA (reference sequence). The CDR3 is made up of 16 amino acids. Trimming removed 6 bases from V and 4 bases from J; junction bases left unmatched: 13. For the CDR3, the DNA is TGCAGTGCGCTGGATGCTTGGGACAGGGCTTACAATGAGCAGTTCTTC. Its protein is CSALDAWDRAYNEQFF.

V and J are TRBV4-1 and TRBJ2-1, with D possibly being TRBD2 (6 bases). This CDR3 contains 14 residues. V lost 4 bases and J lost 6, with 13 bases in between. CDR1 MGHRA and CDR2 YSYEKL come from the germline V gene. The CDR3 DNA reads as TGCGCCAGCAGCCCCACGGGGGTGGCCAATGAGCAGTTCTTC. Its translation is CASSPTGVANEQFF.

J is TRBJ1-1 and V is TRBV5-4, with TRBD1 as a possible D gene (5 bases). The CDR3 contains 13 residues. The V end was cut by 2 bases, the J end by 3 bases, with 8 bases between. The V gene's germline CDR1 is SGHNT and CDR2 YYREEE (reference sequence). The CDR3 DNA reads TGTGCCAGCAGCTTCAGGGAGCACACTGAAGCTTTCTTT. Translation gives CASSFREHTEAFF.

CDR3 region: CSASPDRRSSYEQYF. The CDR3 bases are TGCAGTGCTAGTCCGGACAGGAGGAGCTCCTACGAGCAGTACTTC. The V call is TRBV20-1, the J call TRBJ2-7, with 7 bases matching TRBD1. Germline CDR1 is DFQATT and CDR2 is SNEGSKA (reference sequence). The CDR3 extends over 15 amino acids. J was trimmed by 0 bases and V by 3 bases; bases with no gene match: 8.

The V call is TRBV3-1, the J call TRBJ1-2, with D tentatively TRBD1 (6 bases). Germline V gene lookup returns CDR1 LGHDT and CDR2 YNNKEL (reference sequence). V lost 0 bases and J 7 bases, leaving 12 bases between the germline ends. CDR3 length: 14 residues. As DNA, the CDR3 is TGTGCCAGCAGCCAAGAGGGGGGCGGCGGTGGCTACACCTTC. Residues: CASSQEGGGGGYTF.

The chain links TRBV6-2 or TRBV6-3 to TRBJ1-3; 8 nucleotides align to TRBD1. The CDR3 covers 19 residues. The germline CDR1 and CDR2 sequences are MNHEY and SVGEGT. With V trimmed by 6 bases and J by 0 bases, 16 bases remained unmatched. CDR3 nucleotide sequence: TGTGCCAGCAGCTCACCCTTCAAGACAGGGGCCCTCTCTGGAAACACCATATATTTT. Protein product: CASSSPFKTGALSGNTIYF.